The 5 T cell receptor beta chains in this list originate from one sample, sequenced in a study of regulatory dendritic cells for organ transplantation. The repertoire was sequenced with immunoSEQ multiplex PCR; TCRdb's copy has only in-frame clones and lacks some. The data contain 20,000 to 25,000 clones, over 75% of them singletons. These receptors' antigens are unknown. Sorted T cells were CFSE-labeled and cultured approximately five days with allogeneic regulatory or mature dendritic cells at 1:10. Sequenced sample: naive CD4+ T cells from blood cultured with regulatory dendritic cells. Subset of the sample: CD45RA+ naive T cells. Every receptor here comes from a human donor in good health.

The rearrangement uses TRBV7-2 and TRBJ2-5; D is unresolved. CDR1 and CDR2 from the germline V gene are SGHTA and FQGNSA. This CDR3 is 14 amino acids long. Trimming shortened V by 3 bases and J by 4 bases, and 12 bases separated the two germline ends. This CDR3 is CASSFLGGGETQYF. The DNA of the CDR3 is TGTGCCAGCAGCTTCCTAGGCGGCGGAGAGACCCAGTACTTC.

This chain joins TRBV5-1 and TRBJ2-7, with TRBD2 identical over 11 bases. J lost 5 bases, V lost 4 bases, and 8 bases had no gene match. The germline gives CDR1 SGHRS, CDR2 YFSETQ. The CDR3 is made up of 15 amino acids. The CDR3 sequence is CASSVTSGRNHEQYF. The CDR3 DNA sequence: TGCGCCAGCAGCGTTACTAGCGGGAGAAATCACGAGCAGTACTTC.

The CDR3 is CASRDRTSYNYGYTF. CDR3 coding DNA: TGCGCCAGCAGGGACAGAACGTCGTACAACTATGGCTACACCTTC. The chain employs TRBV10-2 and TRBJ1-2; perhaps TRBD1 as D (6 bases). V lost 6 bases, J lost 2 bases, and 16 bases lay in between. Germline CDR1 and CDR2: WSHSY and SAAADI. CDR3 length: 15 residues.

The CDR3 DNA sequence: TGTGCCAGTAGTATAGGTCCTAGCGGGAGATACGAGCAGTACTTC. It translates to CASSIGPSGRYEQYF. The chain uses TRBV19 and TRBJ2-7; TRBD2 matches 10 bases. V dropped 1 base and J dropped 4; count of bases not matched to a gene: 4. Germline CDR1 is LNHDA and CDR2 is SQIVND (reference sequence). This CDR3 contains 15 residues.

The chain recombines TRBV9 with TRBJ2-1, with 8 bases fitting TRBD2. Germline V gives CDR1 SGDLS, CDR2 YYNGEE. The CDR3 is 15 residues long. After removal of 3 bases from V and 2 bases from J, the junction contained 4 bases not matched to a gene. The CDR3 here is CASSALADPYNEQFF. The DNA for the CDR3 is TGTGCCAGCAGCGCACTAGCGGATCCCTACAATGAGCAGTTCTTC.